These 19 T cell receptor beta chains originate from one sample sequenced in a study of cytomegalovirus exposure and HLA in healthy donors. Vbeta (60) and Jbeta (13) primers were used in the PCR. The method was immunoSEQ multiplex PCR; TCRdb's version includes in-frame clones alone and lacks a portion of them. The repertoire has 81,000 or so clones, about 69% of them found once; the top ten carry more than 3.5%. The sample consisted of PBMCs. The receptors come from a man in his sixties in good health and CMV-seronegative.

The rearrangement joins TRBV7-8 to TRBJ2-5, with 7 bases matching TRBD1. The J call is in doubt because the DNA end fits TRBJ2-7 better. Germline V CDR1 and CDR2: SGHVS, FQNEAQ. This CDR3 is built from 18 residues. CDR3 residues: CASSLGSVLAGGSYEQYF. The CDR3 nucleotides are TGTGCCAGCAGCTTAGGCTCGGTTCTGGCAGGGGGTTCCTACGAGCAGTACTTC.

The rearrangement uses TRBV15 and TRBJ1-2; 8 nucleotides align to TRBD1. The V and J ends lost 6 bases and 2 bases, in that order; junction bases with no gene match: 2. Germline V gene sequence: CDR1 LNHNV, CDR2 YYDKDF (reference sequence). CDR3 length equals 13 residues. CDR3 sequence: CATSRDRNYGYTF. CDR3 nucleotides: TGTGCCACCAGTAGGGACAGGAACTATGGCTACACCTTC.

V usage is TRBV7-9 and J usage is TRBJ1-1; D may be TRBD1 (6 bases). V lost 5 bases and J lost 1, with 14 bases in between. CDR3 length: 15 residues. Germline CDR1 reads SEHNR; CDR2 reads FQNEAQ (reference sequence). In DNA, the CDR3 is TGTGCCAGCAGCAAGAGTACAGGGTCGAACACTGAAGCTTTCTTT. Translation: CASSKSTGSNTEAFF.

The chain recombines TRBV10-3 with TRBJ2-1; the D gene is possibly TRBD1 (7 bases). Germline CDR1 and CDR2: ENHRY and SYGVKD. The CDR3 has 15 residues. V lost 7 bases, J lost 2 bases, and 15 bases lay in between. This chain's CDR3 is CAINSGGGTYNEQFF. DNA for the CDR3: TGTGCCATCAATTCTGGAGGGGGCACCTACAATGAGCAGTTCTTC.

V usage is TRBV10-3 and J usage is TRBJ2-1; 7 bases match TRBD2. Germline V gives CDR1 ENHRY, CDR2 SYGVKD. This CDR3 has 16 residues. V lost 11 bases to trimming and J lost 3 bases; unmatched junction nucleotides: 16. The CDR3 here is CAAGGGLAAIYNEQFF. The DNA for the CDR3 is TGTGCCGCCGGCGGAGGCCTAGCGGCAATCTACAATGAGCAGTTCTTC.

V and J are TRBV30 and TRBJ2-5; 7 positions match TRBD2. Trimming at V came to 6 bases and at J to 10 bases, leaving 8 bases not matched to a gene. Germline assignment: CDR1 GTSNPN and CDR2 SVGIG (reference sequence). The CDR3 consists of 11 residues. DNA of the CDR3: TGTGCCTGTTTCCTCGGGGGGAGCCAGTACTTC. It codes for CACFLGGSQYF.

The chain recombines TRBV11-2 with TRBJ1-2, with a possible D match to TRBD1 (6 bases). The CDR3 loop spans 13 amino acids. Trimming left V 1 base short and J 4 bases short, with 7 bases between. Germline loops: CDR1 SGHAT, CDR2 FQNNGV. The CDR3 nucleotides are TGTGCCAGCAGCTTAGGGACAGCCTATGGCTACACCTTC. Translation: CASSLGTAYGYTF.

The genes are TRBV5-1 and TRBJ2-1; the D is unclear. The CDR3 consists of 14 residues. The V end lost 4 bases, the J end lost 5 bases, and 13 bases lay between the germline ends. Germline CDR1 SGHRS, CDR2 YFSETQ. The CDR3 coding sequence is TGCGCCAGCAGCCCCTGGGCCCAGAACAATGAGCAGTTCTTC. Translated: CASSPWAQNNEQFF.

The CDR3, as DNA: TGTGCCAGTAGTCAACTAGCGGGGGTTCATACGCAGTATTTT. Encoded protein: CASSQLAGVHTQYF. V is TRBV19 and J is TRBJ2-3, with 11 bases identical to TRBD2. The CDR3 extends over 14 amino acids. Germline trimming cut 5 bases from V and 7 bases from J; bases unmatched to any gene: 5. Per the germline V gene, CDR1 is LNHDA and CDR2 is SQIVND (reference sequence).

This chain connects TRBV25-1 to TRBJ2-2, with TRBD1 as a possible D gene (6 bases). The germline V gene has CDR1 MGHDK and CDR2 SYGVNS. The V end was cut by 1 base, the J end by 1 base, with 7 bases between. This CDR3 is 15 amino acids long. The CDR3 sequence: CASSESGVNTGELFF. CDR3 DNA: TGTGCCAGCAGTGAATCAGGGGTGAACACCGGGGAGCTGTTTTTT.

The J gene is TRBJ1-6, the V gene TRBV2; D unresolved. Germline V gene data show CDR1 as SNHLY and CDR2 as FYNNEI. The CDR3 sequence is 12 residues long. Trimming cost V 6 bases and J 7 bases, with 7 bases left between them. CDR3 DNA sequence: TGTGCCAGCAGGATGGAGAATTCACCCCTCCACTTT. Translation gives CASRMENSPLHF.

This sequence joins TRBV19 and TRBJ2-1; D possibly corresponds to TRBD2 (5 bases). Germline CDR1 LNHDA, CDR2 SQIVND (reference sequence). With 5 bases removed from V and 4 bases from J, the gap between germline ends came to 15 bases. The CDR3 consists of 15 residues. The CDR3 is CASSPTGRGYNEQFF. The CDR3 DNA follows: TGTGCCAGTAGTCCCACGGGCCGGGGATACAATGAGCAGTTCTTC.

CDR3 coding DNA: TGTGCCAGCAGCCCAACCACGGGACTCCCCACAGAGACCCAGTACTTC. Translating gives CASSPTTGLPTETQYF. The V gene is TRBV13, the J gene TRBJ2-5, with a possible D match to TRBD2 (6 bases). V was cut by 5 bases and J by 4 bases, with 20 bases left in between. The germline V gene encodes CDR1 PRHDT and CDR2 FYEKMQ (reference sequence). This CDR3 is built from 16 residues.

This chain links TRBV9 with TRBJ2-5; tentative D call: TRBD2 (6 bases). The CDR3 extends over 14 amino acids. Trimming cost V 5 bases and J 2 bases, with 13 bases left between them. CDR1 is SGDLS and CDR2 is YYNGEE in the germline V gene. The CDR3 region has the DNA TGTGCCAGCAGTCAGGGCGGACTACAAGAGACCCAGTACTTC. It yields the protein CASSQGGLQETQYF.

The V gene is TRBV4-2, the J gene TRBJ2-3; TRBD2 agrees at 15 bases. Trimming cost V 8 bases and J 13 bases; bases outside gene matches: 7. The CDR3 consists of 13 residues. Germline V gives CDR1 LGHNA, CDR2 YNFKEQ. CDR3: CASRTSGGATEYF. The CDR3 DNA sequence: TGTGCCAGCCGGACTAGCGGGGGGGCGACGGAGTATTTT.

The V call is TRBV29-1, the J call TRBJ1-1, with 8 bases aligning to TRBD1. The germline V gene encodes CDR1 SQVTM and CDR2 ANQGSEA. V shed 1 base and J 3 bases; nucleotides not matched to a gene: 7. The CDR3 sequence is 15 residues long. In nucleotides, the CDR3 is TGCAGCGTTGAAGCCCTCGACAGGGGTTACACTGAAGCTTTCTTT. This gives the protein CSVEALDRGYTEAFF.

This chain connects TRBV30 to TRBJ1-2; 10 bases match TRBD1. V shed 5 bases and J 3 bases; nucleotides not matched to a gene: 0. Germline CDR1 reads GTSNPN; CDR2 reads SVGIG (reference sequence). This CDR3 has 12 residues. CDR3 sequence (DNA): TGTGCCTGGGGGACAGGGGACTATGGCTACACCTTC. Encoded protein: CAWGTGDYGYTF.

The chain carries TRBV4-2 and TRBJ1-3; D gene uncertain. Trimming removed 0 bases at V and 2 bases at J, with 8 bases between. The CDR3 sequence is 15 residues long. Germline-derived CDR1 and CDR2 are LGHNA and YNFKEQ. The CDR3 sequence is CASSQDRGTGNTIYF. In DNA form, the CDR3 reads TGTGCCAGCAGCCAAGATCGGGGTACTGGAAACACCATATATTTT.

This chain uses TRBV2 with TRBJ2-1; 10 nucleotides agree with TRBD2. Germline-derived CDR1 and CDR2 are SNHLY and FYNNEI. V trimming: 4 bases; J trimming: 6 bases; junction bases outside the gene matches: 3. There are 14 residues in the CDR3. The CDR3 spells CASSASGGVNEQFF. The DNA of the CDR3 is TGTGCCAGCAGTGCCAGCGGGGGGGTCAATGAGCAGTTCTTC.